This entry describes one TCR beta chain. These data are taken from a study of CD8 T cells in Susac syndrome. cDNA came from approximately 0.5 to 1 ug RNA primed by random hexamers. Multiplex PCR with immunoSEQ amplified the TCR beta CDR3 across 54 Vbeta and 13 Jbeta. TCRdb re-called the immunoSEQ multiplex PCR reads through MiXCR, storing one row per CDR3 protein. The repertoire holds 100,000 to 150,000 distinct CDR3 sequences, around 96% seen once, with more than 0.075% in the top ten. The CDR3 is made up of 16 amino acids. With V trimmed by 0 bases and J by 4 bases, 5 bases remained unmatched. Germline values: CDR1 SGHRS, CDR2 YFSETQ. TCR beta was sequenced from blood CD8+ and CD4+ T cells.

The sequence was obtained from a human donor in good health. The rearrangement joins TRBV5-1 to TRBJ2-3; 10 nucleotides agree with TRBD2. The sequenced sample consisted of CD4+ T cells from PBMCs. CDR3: CASSLERGLASDTQYF. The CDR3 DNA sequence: TGCGCCAGCAGCTTGGAGAGGGGACTAGCGTCAGATACGCAGTATTTT.